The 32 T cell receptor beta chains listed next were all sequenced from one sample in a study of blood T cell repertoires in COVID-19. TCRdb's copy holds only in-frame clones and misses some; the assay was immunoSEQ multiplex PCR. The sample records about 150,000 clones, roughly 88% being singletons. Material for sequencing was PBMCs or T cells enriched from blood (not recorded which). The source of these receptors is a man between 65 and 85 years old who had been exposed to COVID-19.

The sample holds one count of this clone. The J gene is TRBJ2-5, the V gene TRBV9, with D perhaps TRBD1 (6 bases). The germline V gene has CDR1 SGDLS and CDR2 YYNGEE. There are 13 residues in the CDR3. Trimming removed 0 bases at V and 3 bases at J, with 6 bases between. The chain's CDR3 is CASSVAGEETQYF. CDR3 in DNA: TGTGCCAGCAGCGTAGCAGGGGAAGAGACCCAGTACTTC.

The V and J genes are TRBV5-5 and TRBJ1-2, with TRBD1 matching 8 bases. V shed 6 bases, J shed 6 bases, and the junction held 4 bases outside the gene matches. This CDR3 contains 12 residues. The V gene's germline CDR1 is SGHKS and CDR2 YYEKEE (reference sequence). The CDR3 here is CASMDRENGYTF. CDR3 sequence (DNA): TGTGCCAGCATGGACAGGGAGAATGGCTACACCTTC.

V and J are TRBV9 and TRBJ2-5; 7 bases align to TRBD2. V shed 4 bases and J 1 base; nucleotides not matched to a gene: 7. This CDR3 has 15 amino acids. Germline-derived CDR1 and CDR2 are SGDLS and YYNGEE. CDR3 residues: CASSLSGLGQETQYF. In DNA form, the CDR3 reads TGTGCCAGCAGCCTTTCCGGACTAGGCCAAGAGACCCAGTACTTC.

This CDR3 reads CASSRTRSNTEAFF. The CDR3 coding sequence is TGTGCCAGCAGCAGGACTAGGTCGAACACTGAAGCTTTCTTT. This chain connects TRBV5-6 to TRBJ1-1; D is unresolved. The V gene's germline CDR1 is SGHDT and CDR2 YYEEEE. This CDR3 spans 14 amino acids. V dropped 4 bases and J dropped 1 base, with 11 bases sitting between them.

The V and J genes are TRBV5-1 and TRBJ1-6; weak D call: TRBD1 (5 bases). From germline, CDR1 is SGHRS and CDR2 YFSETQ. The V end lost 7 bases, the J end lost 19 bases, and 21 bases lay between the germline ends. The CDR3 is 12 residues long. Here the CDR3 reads CASRAEGTGLHF. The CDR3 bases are TGCGCCAGCCGGGCAGAGGGGACTGGCCTTCACTTT.

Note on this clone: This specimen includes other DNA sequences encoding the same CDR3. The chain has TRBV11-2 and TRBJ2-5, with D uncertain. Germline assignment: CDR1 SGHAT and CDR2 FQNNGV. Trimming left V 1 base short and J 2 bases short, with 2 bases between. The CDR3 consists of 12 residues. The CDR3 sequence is CASSLAQETQYF. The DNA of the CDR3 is TGTGCCAGCAGCTTAGCACAAGAGACCCAGTACTTC.

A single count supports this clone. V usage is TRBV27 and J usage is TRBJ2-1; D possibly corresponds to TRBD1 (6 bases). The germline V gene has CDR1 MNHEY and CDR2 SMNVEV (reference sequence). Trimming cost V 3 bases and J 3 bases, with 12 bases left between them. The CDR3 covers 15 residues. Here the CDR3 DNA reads TGTGCCAGCAGTTTTGGGGGCTTTGGCTACAATGAGCAGTTCTTC. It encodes CASSFGGFGYNEQFF.

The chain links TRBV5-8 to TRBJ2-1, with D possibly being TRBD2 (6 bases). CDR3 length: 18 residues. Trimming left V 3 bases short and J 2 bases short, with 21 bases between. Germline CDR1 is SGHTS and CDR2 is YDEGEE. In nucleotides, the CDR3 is TGTGCCAGCAGCTCGATTACCACTAGCAGGAGTACCTACAATGAGCAGTTCTTC. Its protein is CASSSITTSRSTYNEQFF.

CDR3 region: CASSARQGFNEQFF. CDR3 coding DNA: TGTGCCAGCAGCGCCAGACAGGGCTTCAATGAGCAGTTCTTC. The gene calls are TRBV9 and TRBJ2-1, with 7 bases matching TRBD1. CDR1 and CDR2 (germline): SGDLS, YYNGEE. V was clipped by 3 bases and J by 6 bases; unmatched bases: 6. The CDR3 is made up of 14 amino acids. The full variable domain, completed using reference TRBV9 and TRBJ2-1, is DSGVTQTPKHLITATGQRVTLRCSPRSGDLSVYWYQQSLDQGLQFLIQYYNGEERAKGNILERFSAQQFPDLHSELNLSSLELGDSALYFCASSARQGFNEQFFGPGTRLTVL.

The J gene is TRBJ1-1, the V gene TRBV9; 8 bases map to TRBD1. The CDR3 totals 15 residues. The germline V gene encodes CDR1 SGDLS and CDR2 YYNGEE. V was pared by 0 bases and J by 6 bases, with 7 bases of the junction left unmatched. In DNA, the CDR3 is TGTGCCAGCAGCGTAGATGGCAGGGGGCTCGCTGAAGCTTTCTTT. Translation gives CASSVDGRGLAEAFF.

In nucleotides, the CDR3 is TGTGCCAGTAGCGAAACCGGGACAGGGGCCCACGAGCAGTACTTC. Its protein product is CASSETGTGAHEQYF. The J gene is TRBJ2-7, the V gene TRBV19; TRBD1 agrees at 10 bases. CDR3 length: 15 amino acids. The trim removed 6 bases at V and 5 bases at J, leaving 10 bases unmatched. Germline-derived CDR1 and CDR2 are LNHDA and SQIVND (reference sequence).

This CDR3 is CASSREDQNTGELFF. Written as DNA, the CDR3 is TGCGCCAGCTCGCGGGAGGACCAGAACACCGGGGAGCTGTTTTTT. V and J are TRBV5-1 and TRBJ2-2; 8 bases match TRBD2. The ends lost 7 bases at V and 1 base at J; junction bases unmatched: 6. The CDR3 is 15 residues long. Germline V gene lookup returns CDR1 SGHRS and CDR2 YFSETQ. Based on the CDR3 plus reference TRBV5-1 and TRBJ2-2, the full variable domain is KAGVTQTPRYLIKTRGQQVTLSCSPISGHRSVSWYQQTPGQGLQFLFEYFSETQRNKGNFPGRFSGRQFSNSRSEMNVSTLELGDSALYLCASSREDQNTGELFFGEGSRLTVL.

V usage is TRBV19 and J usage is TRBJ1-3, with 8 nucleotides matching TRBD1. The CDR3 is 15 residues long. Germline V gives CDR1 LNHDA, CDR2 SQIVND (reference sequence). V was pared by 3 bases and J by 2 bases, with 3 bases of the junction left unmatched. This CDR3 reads CASSMQGAAGNTIYF. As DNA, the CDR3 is TGTGCCAGTAGTATGCAGGGGGCGGCTGGAAACACCATATATTTT.

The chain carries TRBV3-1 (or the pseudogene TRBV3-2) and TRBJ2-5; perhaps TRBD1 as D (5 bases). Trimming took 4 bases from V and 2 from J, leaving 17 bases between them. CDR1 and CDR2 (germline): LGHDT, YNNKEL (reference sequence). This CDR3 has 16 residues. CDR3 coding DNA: TGTGCCAGCAGCCCTTTTACAGGTGTGATACAAGAGACCCAGTACTTC. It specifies CASSPFTGVIQETQYF.

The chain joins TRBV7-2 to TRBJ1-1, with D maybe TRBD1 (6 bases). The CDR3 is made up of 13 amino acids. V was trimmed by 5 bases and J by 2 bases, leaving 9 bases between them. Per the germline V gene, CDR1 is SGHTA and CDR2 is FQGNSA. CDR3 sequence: CASSRTVNTEAFF. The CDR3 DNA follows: TGTGCCAGCAGCCGGACAGTTAACACTGAAGCTTTCTTT.

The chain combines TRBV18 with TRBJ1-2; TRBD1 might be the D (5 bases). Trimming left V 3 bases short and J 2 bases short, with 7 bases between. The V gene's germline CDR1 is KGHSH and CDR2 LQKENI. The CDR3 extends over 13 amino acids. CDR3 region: CASSPDKNYGYTF. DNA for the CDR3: TGTGCCAGCTCACCGGACAAGAACTATGGCTACACCTTC. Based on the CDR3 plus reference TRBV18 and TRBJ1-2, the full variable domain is NAGVMQNPRHLVRRRGQEARLRCSPMKGHSHVYWYRQLPEEGLKFMVYLQKENIIDESGMPKERFSAEFPKEGPSILRIQQVVRGDSAAYFCASSPDKNYGYTFGSGTRLTVV.

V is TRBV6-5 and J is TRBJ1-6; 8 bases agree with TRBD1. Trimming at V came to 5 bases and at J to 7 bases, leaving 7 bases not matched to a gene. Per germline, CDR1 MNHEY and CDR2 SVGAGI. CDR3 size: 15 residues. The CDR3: CASSPEGQANSPLHF. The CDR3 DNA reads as TGTGCCAGCAGTCCCGAGGGACAGGCCAATTCACCCCTCCACTTT.

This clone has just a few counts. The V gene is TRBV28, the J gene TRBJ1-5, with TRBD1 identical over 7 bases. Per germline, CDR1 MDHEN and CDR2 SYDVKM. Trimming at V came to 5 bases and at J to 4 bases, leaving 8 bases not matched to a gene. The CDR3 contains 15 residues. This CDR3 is CASSRGDRENQPQHF. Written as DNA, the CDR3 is TGTGCCAGCAGTAGAGGAGACAGGGAAAATCAGCCCCAGCATTTT.

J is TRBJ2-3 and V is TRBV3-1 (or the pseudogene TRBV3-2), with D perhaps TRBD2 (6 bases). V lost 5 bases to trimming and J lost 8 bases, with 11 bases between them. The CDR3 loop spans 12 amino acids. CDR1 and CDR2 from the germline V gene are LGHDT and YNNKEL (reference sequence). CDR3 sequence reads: CASSAGWGTQYF. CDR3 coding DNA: TGTGCCAGCAGCGCGGGATGGGGTACGCAGTATTTT.

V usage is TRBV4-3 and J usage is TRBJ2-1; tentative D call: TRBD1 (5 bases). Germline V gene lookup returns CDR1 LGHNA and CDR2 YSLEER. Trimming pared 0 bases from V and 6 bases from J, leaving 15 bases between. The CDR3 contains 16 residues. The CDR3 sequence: CASSQDRQQGGNEQFF. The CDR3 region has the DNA TGCGCCAGCAGCCAAGATCGACAGCAGGGCGGCAATGAGCAGTTCTTC.

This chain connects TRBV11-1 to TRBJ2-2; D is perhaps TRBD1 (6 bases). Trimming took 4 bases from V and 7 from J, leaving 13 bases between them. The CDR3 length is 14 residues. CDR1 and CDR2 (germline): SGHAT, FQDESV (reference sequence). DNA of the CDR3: TGTGCCAGCAGCTGGGGGCGAGTTGGCGGGGAGCTGTTTTTT. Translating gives CASSWGRVGGELFF. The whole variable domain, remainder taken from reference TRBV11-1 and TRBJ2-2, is EAEVAQSPRYKITEKSQAVAFWCDPISGHATLYWYRQILGQGPELLVQFQDESVVDDSQLPKDRFSAERLKGVDSTLKIQPAELGDSAMYLCASSWGRVGGELFFGEGSRLTVL.

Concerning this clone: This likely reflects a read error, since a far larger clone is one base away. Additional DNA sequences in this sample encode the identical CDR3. The CDR3 region has the DNA TGCGCCAGCGAAGGGGGGGGCGACGAGCAGTACTTC. Translating gives CASEGGGDEQYF. The chain couples TRBV5-6 to TRBJ2-7, with D possibly TRBD2 on 7 matching bases. The CDR3 sequence is 12 residues long. CDR1 SGHDT and CDR2 YYEEEE come from the germline V gene.

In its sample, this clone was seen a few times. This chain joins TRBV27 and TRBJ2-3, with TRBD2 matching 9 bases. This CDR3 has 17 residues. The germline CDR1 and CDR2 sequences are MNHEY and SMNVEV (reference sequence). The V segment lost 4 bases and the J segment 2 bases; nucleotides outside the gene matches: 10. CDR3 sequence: CASSSLAGIMHTDTQYF. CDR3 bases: TGTGCCAGCAGTTCGCTAGCGGGGATCATGCACACAGATACGCAGTATTTT.

CDR3 nucleotide sequence: TGTGCCAGCAGCGAAGTAACGGGGGGGCCAGAGACCCAGTACTTC. This encodes CASSEVTGGPETQYF. The rearrangement uses TRBV5-4 and TRBJ2-5; 8 bases align to TRBD2. Germline lookup yields CDR1 SGHNT and CDR2 YYREEE (reference sequence). The CDR3 spans 15 residues. With V trimmed by 4 bases and J by 4 bases, 9 bases remained unmatched.

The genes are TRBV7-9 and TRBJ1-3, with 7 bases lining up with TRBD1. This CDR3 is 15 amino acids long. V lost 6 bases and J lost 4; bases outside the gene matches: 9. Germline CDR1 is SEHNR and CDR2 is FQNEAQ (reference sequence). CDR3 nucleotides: TGTGCCAGCAGTCCAAGAGGGGGCGAGGGAAACACCATATATTTT. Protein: CASSPRGGEGNTIYF. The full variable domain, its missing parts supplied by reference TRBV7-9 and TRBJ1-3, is DTGVSQNPRHKITKRGQNVTFRCDPISEHNRLYWYRQTLGQGPEFLTYFQNEAQLEKSRLLSDRFSAERPKGSFSTLEIQRTEQGDSAMYLCASSPRGGEGNTIYFGEGSWLTVV.

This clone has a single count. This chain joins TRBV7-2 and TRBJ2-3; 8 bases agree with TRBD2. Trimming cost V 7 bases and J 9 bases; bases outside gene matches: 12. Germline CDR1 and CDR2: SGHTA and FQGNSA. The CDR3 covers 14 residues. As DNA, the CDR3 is TGTGCCAGCAAGGTGGCGGGAGGCACGAGCACGCAGTATTTT. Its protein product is CASKVAGGTSTQYF.

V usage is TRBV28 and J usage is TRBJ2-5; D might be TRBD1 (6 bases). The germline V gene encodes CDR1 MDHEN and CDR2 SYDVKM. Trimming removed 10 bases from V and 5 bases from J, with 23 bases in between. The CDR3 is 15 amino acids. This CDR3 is CATCLVGGGWETQYF. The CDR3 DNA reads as TGTGCCACCTGTTTGGTAGGGGGTGGCTGGGAGACCCAGTACTTC.

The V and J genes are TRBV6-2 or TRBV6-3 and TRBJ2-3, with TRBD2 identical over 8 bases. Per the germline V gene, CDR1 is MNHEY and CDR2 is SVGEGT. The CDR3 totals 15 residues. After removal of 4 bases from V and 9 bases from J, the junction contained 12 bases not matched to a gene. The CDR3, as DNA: TGTGCCAGCAGTTCTTTAGCGGGGACCTTAAGGACGCAGTATTTT. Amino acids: CASSSLAGTLRTQYF.

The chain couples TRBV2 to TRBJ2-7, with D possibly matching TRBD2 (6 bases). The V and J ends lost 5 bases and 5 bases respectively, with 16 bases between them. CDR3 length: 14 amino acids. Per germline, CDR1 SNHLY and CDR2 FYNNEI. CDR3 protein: CASSRQAGPDEQYF. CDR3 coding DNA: TGTGCCAGCAGTCGCCAGGCGGGGCCCGACGAGCAGTACTTC. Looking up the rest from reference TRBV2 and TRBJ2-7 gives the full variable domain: EPEVTQTPSHQVTQMGQEVILRCVPISNHLYFYWYRQILGQKVEFLVSFYNNEISEKSEIFDDQFSVERPDGSNFTLKIRSTKLEDSAMYFCASSRQAGPDEQYFGPGTRLTVT.

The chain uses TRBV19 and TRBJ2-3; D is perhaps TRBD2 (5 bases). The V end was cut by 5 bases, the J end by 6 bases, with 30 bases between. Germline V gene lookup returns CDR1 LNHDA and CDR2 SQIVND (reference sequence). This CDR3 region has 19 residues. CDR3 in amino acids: CASSSVASQFPQPHDTQYF. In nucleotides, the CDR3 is TGTGCCAGTAGTTCCGTAGCGTCACAATTCCCACAACCCCATGATACGCAGTATTTT.

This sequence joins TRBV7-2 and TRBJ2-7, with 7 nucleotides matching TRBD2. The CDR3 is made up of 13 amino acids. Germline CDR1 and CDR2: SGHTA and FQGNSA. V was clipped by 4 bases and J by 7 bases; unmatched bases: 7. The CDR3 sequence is CASSSREGWEQYF. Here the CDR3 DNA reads TGTGCCAGCAGCTCCAGGGAGGGTTGGGAGCAGTACTTC.

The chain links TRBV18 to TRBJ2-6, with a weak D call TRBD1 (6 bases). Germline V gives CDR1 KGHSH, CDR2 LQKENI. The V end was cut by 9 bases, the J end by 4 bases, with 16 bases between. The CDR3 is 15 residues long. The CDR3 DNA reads TGTGCCAGTCGTCCCATGGGGGCCGGGGCCAACGTCCTGACTTTC. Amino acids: CASRPMGAGANVLTF.